This T cell receptor beta chain appears in the sequencing data of a study of T cells after somatic rescue of genetic block. V lost 0 bases and J lost 5, with 7 bases in between. Germline values: CDR1 SGHRS, CDR2 YFSETQ. The CDR3 runs to 13 residues. The method was immunoSEQ multiplex PCR; TCRdb's version includes in-frame clones alone and lacks a portion of them. The top ten clones hold approximately 1.5% of a sample with 110,000 or so clones, 85% to 95% of them seen once. The chain couples TRBV5-1 to TRBJ2-3; D is unresolved. This clonotype originated in a woman aged 18-29 years. The sample comprised peripheral blood mononuclear cells (PBMCs). The CDR3 DNA reads as TGCGCCAGCAGCTTGGATTTGGGAGATACGCAGTATTTT. Its protein product is CASSLDLGDTQYF.